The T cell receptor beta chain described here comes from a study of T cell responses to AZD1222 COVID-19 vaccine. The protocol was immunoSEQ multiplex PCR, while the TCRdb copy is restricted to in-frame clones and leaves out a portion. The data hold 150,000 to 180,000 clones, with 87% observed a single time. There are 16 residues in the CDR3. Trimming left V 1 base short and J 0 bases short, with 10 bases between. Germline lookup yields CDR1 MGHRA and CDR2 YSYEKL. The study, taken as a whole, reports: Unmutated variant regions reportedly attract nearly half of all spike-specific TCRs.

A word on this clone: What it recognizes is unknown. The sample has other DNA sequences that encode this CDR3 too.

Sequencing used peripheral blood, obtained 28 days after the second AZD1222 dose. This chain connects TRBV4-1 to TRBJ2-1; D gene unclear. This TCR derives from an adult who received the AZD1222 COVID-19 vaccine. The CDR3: CASSQVGRSSYNEQFF. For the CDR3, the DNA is TGCGCCAGCAGCCAAGTGGGAAGGAGCTCCTACAATGAGCAGTTCTTC.